This T cell receptor (beta chain) is drawn from a study of blood T cell repertoires in COVID-19. Per the original data handling: Estimates of nucleated cell counts were drawn from the amplification of reference gene primers. Profiled with immunoSEQ multiplex PCR; TCRdb holds only in-frame clones, not every one. V and J calls and clone size follow that table, whereas D and trimming were derived from the DNA. The sample has 350,000 to 450,000 clones, approximately 89% seen once. Seattle researchers signed up patients amid active infection and tracked them longitudinally. Sequencing used peripheral blood. The clonotype comes from a woman aged 40-49 years with COVID-19, enrolled during active disease.

In DNA form, the CDR3 reads TGTGCCAGCAGCTCCGAAACTAGCGGGAAGAGGGATTGGAGGTCCCAGTACTTC. This gives the protein CASSSETSGKRDWRSQYF. The chain recombines TRBV7-9 with TRBJ2-5; 10 bases match TRBD2. Germline lookup yields CDR1 SEHNR and CDR2 FQNEAQ (reference sequence). The CDR3 length is 18 residues. V dropped 4 bases and J dropped 9; count of bases not matched to a gene: 20.